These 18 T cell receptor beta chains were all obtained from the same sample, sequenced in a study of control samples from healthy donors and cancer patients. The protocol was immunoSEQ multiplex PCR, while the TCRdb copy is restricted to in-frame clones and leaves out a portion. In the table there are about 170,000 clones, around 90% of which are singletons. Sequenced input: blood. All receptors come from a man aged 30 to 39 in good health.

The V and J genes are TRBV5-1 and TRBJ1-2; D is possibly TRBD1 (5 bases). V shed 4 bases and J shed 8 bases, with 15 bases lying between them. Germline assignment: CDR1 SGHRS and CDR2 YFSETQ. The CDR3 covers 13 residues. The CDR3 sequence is CASSPGRSQGYTF. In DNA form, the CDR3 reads TGCGCCAGCAGCCCGGGACGGTCCCAGGGCTACACCTTC.

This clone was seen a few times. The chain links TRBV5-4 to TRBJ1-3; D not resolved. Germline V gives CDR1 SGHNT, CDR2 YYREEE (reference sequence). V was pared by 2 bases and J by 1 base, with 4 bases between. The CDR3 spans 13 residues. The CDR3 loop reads CASSLDSGNTIYF. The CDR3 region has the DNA TGTGCCAGCAGCTTAGATTCTGGAAACACCATATATTTT.

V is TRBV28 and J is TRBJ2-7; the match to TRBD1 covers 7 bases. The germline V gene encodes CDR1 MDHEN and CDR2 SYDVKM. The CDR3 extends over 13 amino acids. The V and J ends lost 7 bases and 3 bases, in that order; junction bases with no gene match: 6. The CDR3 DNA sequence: TGTGCCAGCAAAGGGGGCGCGGACTACGAGCAGTACTTC. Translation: CASKGGADYEQYF.

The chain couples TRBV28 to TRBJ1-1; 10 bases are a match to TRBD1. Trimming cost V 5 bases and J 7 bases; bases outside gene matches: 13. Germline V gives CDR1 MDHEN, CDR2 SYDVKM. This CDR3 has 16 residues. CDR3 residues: CASSPRNRDRGREAFF. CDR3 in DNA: TGTGCCAGCAGTCCGAGAAACCGGGACAGGGGCCGTGAAGCTTTCTTT.

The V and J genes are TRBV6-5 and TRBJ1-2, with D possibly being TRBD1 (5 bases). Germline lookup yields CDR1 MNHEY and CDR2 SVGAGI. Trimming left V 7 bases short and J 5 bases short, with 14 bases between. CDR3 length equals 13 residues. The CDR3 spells CASIPGTAYGYTF. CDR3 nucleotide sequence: TGTGCCAGCATCCCCGGGACCGCTTATGGCTACACCTTC.

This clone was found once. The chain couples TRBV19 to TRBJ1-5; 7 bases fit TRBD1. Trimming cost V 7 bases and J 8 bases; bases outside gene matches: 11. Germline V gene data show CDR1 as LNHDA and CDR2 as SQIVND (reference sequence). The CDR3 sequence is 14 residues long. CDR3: CASTQGGMGKPQHF. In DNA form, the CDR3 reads TGTGCCAGTACCCAGGGGGGTATGGGAAAGCCCCAGCATTTT.

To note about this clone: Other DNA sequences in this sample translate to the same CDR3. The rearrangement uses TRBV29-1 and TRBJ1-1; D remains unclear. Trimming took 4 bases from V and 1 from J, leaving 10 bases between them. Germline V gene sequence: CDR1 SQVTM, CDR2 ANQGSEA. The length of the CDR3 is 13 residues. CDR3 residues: CSVGTSGNTEAFF. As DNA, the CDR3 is TGCAGCGTTGGAACGTCGGGGAACACTGAAGCTTTCTTT. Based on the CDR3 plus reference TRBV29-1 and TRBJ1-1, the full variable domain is SAVISQKPSRDICQRGTSLTIQCQVDSQVTMMFWYRQQPGQSLTLIATANQGSEATYESGFVIDKFPISRPNLTFSTLTVSNMSPEDSSIYLCSVGTSGNTEAFFGQGTRLTVV.

The CDR3 nucleotides are TGTGCCAGCACCTTACAGGGGGGGAACACTGAAGCTTTCTTT. Amino acid sequence: CASTLQGGNTEAFF. The chain couples TRBV3-1 (or the pseudogene TRBV3-2) to TRBJ1-1; 8 bases align to TRBD1. Germline lookup yields CDR1 LGHDT and CDR2 YNNKEL (reference sequence). The trim removed 7 bases at V and 1 base at J, leaving 5 bases unmatched. This CDR3 contains 14 residues.

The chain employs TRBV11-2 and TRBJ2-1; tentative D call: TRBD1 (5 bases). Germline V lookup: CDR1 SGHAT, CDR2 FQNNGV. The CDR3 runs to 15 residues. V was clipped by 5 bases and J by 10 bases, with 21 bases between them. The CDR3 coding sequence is TGTGCCAGCAGCCCCCAGACGGGCAGGGCAGGCGAGCAGTTCTTC. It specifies CASSPQTGRAGEQFF.

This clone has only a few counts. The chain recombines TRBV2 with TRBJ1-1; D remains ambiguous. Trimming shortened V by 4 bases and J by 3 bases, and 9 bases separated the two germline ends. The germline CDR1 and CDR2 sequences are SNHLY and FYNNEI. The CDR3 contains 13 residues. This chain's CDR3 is CASSGRWDTEAFF. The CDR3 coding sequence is TGTGCCAGCAGTGGCAGATGGGACACTGAAGCTTTCTTT.

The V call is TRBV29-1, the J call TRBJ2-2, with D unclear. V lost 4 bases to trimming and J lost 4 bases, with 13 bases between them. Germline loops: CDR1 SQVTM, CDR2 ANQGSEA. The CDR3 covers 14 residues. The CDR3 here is CSVVVSTLTGELFF. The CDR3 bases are TGCAGCGTTGTCGTAAGCACCCTCACCGGGGAGCTGTTTTTT.

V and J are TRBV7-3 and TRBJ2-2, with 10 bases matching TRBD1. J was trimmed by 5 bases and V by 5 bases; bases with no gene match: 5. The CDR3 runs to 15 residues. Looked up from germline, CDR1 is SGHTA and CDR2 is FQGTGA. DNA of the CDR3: TGTGCCAGCAGCCGGACAGGGGGAGGGACCGGGGAGCTGTTTTTT. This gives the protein CASSRTGGGTGELFF.

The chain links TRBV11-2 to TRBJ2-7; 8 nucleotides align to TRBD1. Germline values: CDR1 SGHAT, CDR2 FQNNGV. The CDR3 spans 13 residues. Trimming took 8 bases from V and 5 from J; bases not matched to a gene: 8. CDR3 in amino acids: CASATGGSDEQYF. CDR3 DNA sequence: TGTGCCAGCGCCACAGGGGGATCGGACGAGCAGTACTTC. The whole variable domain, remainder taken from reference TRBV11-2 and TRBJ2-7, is EAGVAQSPRYKIIEKRQSVAFWCNPISGHATLYWYQQILGQGPKLLIQFQNNGVVDDSQLPKDRFSAERLKGVDSTLKIQPAKLEDSAVYLCASATGGSDEQYFGPGTRLTVT.

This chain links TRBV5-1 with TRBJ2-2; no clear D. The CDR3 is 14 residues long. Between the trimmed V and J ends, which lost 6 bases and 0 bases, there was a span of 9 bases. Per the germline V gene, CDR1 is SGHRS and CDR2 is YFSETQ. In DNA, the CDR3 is TGCGCCAGCACCCCGCAGTCGAACACCGGGGAGCTGTTTTTT. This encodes CASTPQSNTGELFF.

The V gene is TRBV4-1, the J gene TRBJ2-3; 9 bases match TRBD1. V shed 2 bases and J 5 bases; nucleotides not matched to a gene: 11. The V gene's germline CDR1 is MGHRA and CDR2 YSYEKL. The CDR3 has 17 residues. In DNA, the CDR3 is TGCGCCAGCAGCCAACAACCCACAGGGGGCTATCAAGATACGCAGTATTTT. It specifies CASSQQPTGGYQDTQYF.

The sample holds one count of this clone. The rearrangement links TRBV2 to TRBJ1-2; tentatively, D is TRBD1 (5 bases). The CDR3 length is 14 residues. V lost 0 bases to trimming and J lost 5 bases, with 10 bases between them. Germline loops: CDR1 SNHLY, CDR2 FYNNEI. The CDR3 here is CASSEARGTYGYTF. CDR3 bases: TGTGCCAGCAGTGAAGCGCGAGGGACGTATGGCTACACCTTC.

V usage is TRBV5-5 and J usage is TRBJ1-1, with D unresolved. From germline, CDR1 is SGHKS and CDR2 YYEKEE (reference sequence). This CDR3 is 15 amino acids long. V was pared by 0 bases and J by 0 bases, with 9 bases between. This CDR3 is CASSLDRLMNTEAFF. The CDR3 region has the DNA TGTGCCAGCAGCTTGGACCGGCTCATGAACACTGAAGCTTTCTTT. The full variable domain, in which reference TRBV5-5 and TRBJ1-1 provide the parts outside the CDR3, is DAGVTQSPTHLIKTRGQQVTLRCSPISGHKSVSWYQQVLGQGPQFIFQYYEKEERGRGNFPDRFSARQFPNYSSELNVNALLLGDSALYLCASSLDRLMNTEAFFGQGTRLTVV.

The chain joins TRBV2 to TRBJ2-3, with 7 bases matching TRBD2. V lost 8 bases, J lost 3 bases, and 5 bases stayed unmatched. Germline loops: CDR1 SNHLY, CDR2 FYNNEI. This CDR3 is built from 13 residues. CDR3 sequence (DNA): TGTGCCAGCTCACGGACTAGAACAGATACGCAGTATTTT. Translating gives CASSRTRTDTQYF.